This T cell receptor beta chain was profiled in a study of blood T cell repertoires in COVID-19. Individuals aged about 18 to 95 years were recruited from roughly 22 US areas. This table comes from immunoSEQ multiplex PCR, and its TCRdb copy is limited to in-frame clones, with some not included. The data hold around 300,000 clones, with around 86% observed a single time. Germline V gene sequence: CDR1 MNHEY, CDR2 SMNVEV (reference sequence). With 5 bases removed from V and 4 bases from J, the gap between germline ends came to 15 bases. The CDR3 is 15 amino acids. This TCR derives from a woman aged 40 to 50 who had recovered from COVID-19. Sequencing was carried out using PBMCs or T cells enriched from blood (not recorded which). This chain joins TRBV27 and TRBJ2-1, with TRBD2 as a possible D gene (6 bases). The CDR3: CASSPVRREYNEQFF. CDR3 nucleotide sequence: TGTGCCAGCAGTCCCGTCAGGAGGGAGTACAATGAGCAGTTCTTC.